Listed here are 19 T cell receptor beta chains from one sample, sequenced in a study of blood T cell repertoires in COVID-19. Assay used: immunoSEQ multiplex PCR; TCRdb lists only in-frame clones, some missing. The repertoire holds around 160,000 clones, with 80% to 90% as singletons. The sample taken for sequencing was peripheral blood. Receptors were obtained from a woman aged 55-75 years with COVID-19, enrolled during active disease.

This rearrangement joins TRBV5-1 to TRBJ1-1, with D possibly being TRBD1 (5 bases). The CDR3 is made up of 12 amino acids. Germline values: CDR1 SGHRS, CDR2 YFSETQ. V lost 5 bases and J 0 bases, leaving 5 bases between the germline ends. As DNA, the CDR3 is TGCGCCAGCAGGACAGTGAACACTGAAGCTTTCTTT. Translated: CASRTVNTEAFF.

This clone has more than one count but fewer than ten. This chain uses TRBV29-1 with TRBJ2-1, with 11 bases that match TRBD1. V lost 4 bases, J lost 6 bases, and 17 bases stayed unmatched. Germline V gene data show CDR1 as SQVTM and CDR2 as ANQGSEA. CDR3 length: 18 amino acids. The CDR3 DNA sequence: TGCAGCGTTGGCGAGGGGACAGGGGGAACTTCAAATCCCAATGAGCAGTTCTTC. The encoded protein is CSVGEGTGGTSNPNEQFF.

The chain carries TRBV7-6 and TRBJ1-2; D ambiguous. The V end was cut by 2 bases, the J end by 4 bases, with 11 bases between. The CDR3 consists of 14 residues. CDR1 is SGHVS and CDR2 is FNYEAQ in the germline V gene. CDR3 nucleotides: TGTGCCAGCAGCTTATCCCCAGGCTTCTATGGCTACACCTTC. It yields the protein CASSLSPGFYGYTF. The whole variable domain, remainder taken from reference TRBV7-6 and TRBJ1-2, is GAGVSQSPRYKVTKRGQDVALRCDPISGHVSLYWYRQALGQGPEFLTYFNYEAQQDKSGLPNDRFSAERPEGSISTLTIQRTEQRDSAMYRCASSLSPGFYGYTFGSGTRLTVV.

The V and J genes are TRBV4-3 and TRBJ1-4, with TRBD1 identical over 8 bases. The CDR3 loop spans 15 amino acids. V trimming: 0 bases; J trimming: 7 bases; junction bases outside the gene matches: 4. Looked up from germline, CDR1 is LGHNA and CDR2 is YSLEER. The CDR3 DNA follows: TGCGCCAGCAGCCAAGAACAGACAGGGGTTGAAAAACTGTTTTTT. Protein product: CASSQEQTGVEKLFF.

This rearrangement joins TRBV5-8 to TRBJ2-7, with D possibly TRBD2 on 6 matching bases. V was pared by 2 bases and J by 3 bases, with 9 bases between. CDR1 is SGHTS, CDR2 YDEGEE, per germline. The CDR3 has 13 residues. CDR3 sequence reads: CASSFQGLYEQYF. CDR3 nucleotide sequence: TGTGCCAGCAGCTTCCAGGGACTCTACGAGCAGTACTTC.

This rearrangement joins TRBV6-6 to TRBJ1-5, with D unclear. Per germline, CDR1 MNHNY and CDR2 SVGAGI (reference sequence). This CDR3 is built from 16 residues. The V end lost 0 bases, the J end lost 2 bases, and 11 bases lay between the germline ends. CDR3 coding DNA: TGTGCCAGCAGTTACTCGCGGCCCGAGGGCAATCAGCCCCAGCATTTT. Residues: CASSYSRPEGNQPQHF.

The rearrangement joins TRBV11-3 to TRBJ2-2; 7 bases fit TRBD2. The junction had 4 bases not matched to a gene; V was cut back by 3 bases and J by 0 bases. Germline CDR1 is SGHNT and CDR2 is YENEEA. The CDR3 extends over 16 amino acids. The CDR3 bases are TGTGCCAGCAGCTTGCATGGGGGGGCGAACACCGGGGAGCTGTTTTTT. As protein: CASSLHGGANTGELFF.

V is TRBV7-9 and J is TRBJ1-1; D is undetermined. Germline V gives CDR1 SEHNR, CDR2 FQNEAQ (reference sequence). This CDR3 has 14 amino acids. Between the trimmed V and J ends, which lost 1 base and 1 base, there was a span of 7 bases. CDR3 DNA: TGTGCCAGCAGCTTAGTTGCAGGGAACACTGAAGCTTTCTTT. Residues: CASSLVAGNTEAFF.

The rearrangement uses TRBV6-1 and TRBJ1-4; D ambiguous. The CDR3 extends over 15 amino acids. Germline values: CDR1 MNHNS, CDR2 SASEGT. V lost 0 bases to trimming and J lost 1 base, with 6 bases between them. CDR3 nucleotide sequence: TGTGCCAGCAGTGAAGCGGCGGGAACTAATGAAAAACTGTTTTTT. It yields the protein CASSEAAGTNEKLFF.

The chain has TRBV7-9 and TRBJ2-7, with TRBD2 as a possible D gene (7 bases). The length of the CDR3 is 15 residues. The V end was cut by 3 bases, the J end by 2 bases, with 14 bases between. Germline lookup yields CDR1 SEHNR and CDR2 FQNEAQ (reference sequence). This CDR3 reads CASSLGGGSPYEQYF. The CDR3 DNA follows: TGTGCCAGCAGCTTGGGGGGGGGCTCCCCCTACGAGCAGTACTTC.

The rearrangement uses TRBV2 and TRBJ1-2; D is perhaps TRBD1 (5 bases). Trimming took 4 bases from V and 8 from J, leaving 11 bases between them. Germline V gene lookup returns CDR1 SNHLY and CDR2 FYNNEI. The CDR3 runs to 12 residues. CDR3 bases: TGTGCCAGCAGTGTCGCAGGGATCGGCTACACCTTC. This gives the protein CASSVAGIGYTF.

The chain joins TRBV3-1 (or the pseudogene TRBV3-2) to TRBJ2-7, with 9 bases lining up with TRBD2. Germline V CDR1 and CDR2: LGHDT, YNNKEL (reference sequence). V was pared by 4 bases and J by 9 bases, with 16 bases of the junction left unmatched. CDR3 size: 16 residues. In DNA form, the CDR3 reads TGTGCCAGCAGCCCCAAGTTCGCTAGCGGGGAATTCGGGCAGTACTTC. It yields the protein CASSPKFASGEFGQYF.

V usage is TRBV7-3 and J usage is TRBJ2-7; 7 bases map to TRBD2. Germline V gene lookup returns CDR1 SGHTA and CDR2 FQGTGA. J lost 1 base, V lost 9 bases, and 6 bases had no gene match. The CDR3 is made up of 13 amino acids. The CDR3 DNA sequence: TGTGCCAGTTCCACTAGCGCTTCCTACGAGCAGTACTTC. This gives the protein CASSTSASYEQYF.

This chain uses TRBV7-2 with TRBJ1-4, with D perhaps matching TRBD1 (6 bases). Germline V CDR1 and CDR2: SGHTA, FQGNSA. V was trimmed by 6 bases and J by 3 bases, leaving 11 bases between them. The CDR3 is 14 residues long. The CDR3: CASRRGGSNEKLFF. In DNA form, the CDR3 reads TGTGCCAGCAGGAGGGGGGGGTCTAATGAAAAACTGTTTTTT.

Concerning this clone: One end of the junction varies from germline; a read error may be responsible. The gene calls are TRBV5-1 and TRBJ2-1, with 10 bases matching TRBD2. This CDR3 has 17 residues. Germline V lookup: CDR1 SGHRS, CDR2 YFSETQ. CDR3 in DNA: TGCGCCCGCAGCTGCGCGGGGCCAGCGGGGGGGCAGGATGAGCAGTTCTTC. It is translated as CARSCAGPAGGQDEQFF.

The genes are TRBV7-2 and TRBJ1-3; no clear D. CDR1 is SGHTA, CDR2 FQGNSA, per germline. With 2 bases removed from V and 4 bases from J, the gap between germline ends came to 15 bases. The CDR3 is 16 amino acids. CDR3 residues: CASSLNRQASGNTIYF. The CDR3 bases are TGTGCCAGCAGCTTAAACCGGCAGGCATCGGGAAACACCATATATTTT.

This sequence joins TRBV10-3 and TRBJ1-3; D call uncertain. With 3 bases removed from V and 2 bases from J, the gap between germline ends came to 14 bases. This CDR3 spans 16 amino acids. The V gene's germline CDR1 is ENHRY and CDR2 SYGVKD. The CDR3 region has the DNA TGTGCCATCAGTGAACCACTCGAAAATCCTGGAAACACCATATATTTT. It yields the protein CAISEPLENPGNTIYF.

The genes are TRBV5-1 and TRBJ1-1; D is perhaps TRBD1 (5 bases). The CDR3 runs to 17 residues. V lost 3 bases and J lost 3, with 21 bases in between. Germline-derived CDR1 and CDR2 are SGHRS and YFSETQ. The CDR3 DNA reads as TGCGCCAGCAGCTACGGGGCGGGGGAGCGGTTTTACACTGAAGCTTTCTTT. It encodes CASSYGAGERFYTEAFF.

The rearrangement links TRBV6-6 to TRBJ1-2; D perhaps matches TRBD1 (6 bases). Trimming removed 6 bases at V and 5 bases at J, with 10 bases between. CDR3 size: 12 residues. Germline V gene sequence: CDR1 MNHNY, CDR2 SVGAGI (reference sequence). The CDR3 DNA is TGTGCCAGCAGGCCGGACAGTTATGGCTACACCTTC. This encodes CASRPDSYGYTF.